What follows is one T cell receptor (beta chain) and its context. Sample treatment: roughly 18 received Ad26.COV2.S at low or high dose, single or two shots; 5 received placebo; per-sample allocation not given. Sampling happened 63 days after the first vaccine or placebo injection. Its platform was an Ad26 vector, and its expressed antigen was Wuhan-strain SARS-CoV-2 spike. The CDR3 extends over 14 amino acids. Losses at the gene ends were 4 bases for V and 7 bases for J; bases not matched to a gene: 4. CDR1 SGHRS and CDR2 YFSETQ come from the germline V gene. TCRdb's table, derived via immunoSEQ multiplex PCR, lists solely in-frame clones and lacks some. The repertoire holds around 320,000 clones, around 84% seen once, with 1.5% to 2.5% in the top ten. The sample is drawn from a study of Ad26.COV2.S vaccination and SARS-CoV-2 variants. The overall study: The donor belonged to the COV1001 Ad26.COV2.S trial arm. The authors gave Ad26.COV2.S intramuscularly, either once or twice 56 days apart.

The source is a person aged 18-65 years who received the Ad26.COV2.S COVID-19 vaccine or a placebo. The chain recombines TRBV5-1 with TRBJ1-4; TRBD1 matches 10 bases. The specimen was peripheral blood, collected in a trial of Ad26.COV2.S vaccine versus placebo. The CDR3 spells CASSKTGGSEKLFF. CDR3 coding DNA: TGCGCCAGCAGCAAGACAGGGGGCAGTGAAAAACTGTTTTTT.